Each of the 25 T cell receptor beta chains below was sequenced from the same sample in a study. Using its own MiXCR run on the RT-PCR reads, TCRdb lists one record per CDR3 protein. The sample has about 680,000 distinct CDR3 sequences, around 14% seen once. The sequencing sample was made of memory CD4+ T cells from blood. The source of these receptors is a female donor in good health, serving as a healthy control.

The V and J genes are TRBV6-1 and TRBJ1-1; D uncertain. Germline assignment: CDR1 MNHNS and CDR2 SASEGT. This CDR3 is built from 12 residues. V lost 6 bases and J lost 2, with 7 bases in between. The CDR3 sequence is CASSELNTEAFF. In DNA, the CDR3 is TGTGCCAGCAGCGAGCTAAACACTGAAGCTTTCTTT.

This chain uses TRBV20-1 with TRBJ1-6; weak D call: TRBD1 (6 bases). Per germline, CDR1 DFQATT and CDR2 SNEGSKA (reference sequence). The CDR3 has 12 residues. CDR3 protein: CSGLGGNSPLHF. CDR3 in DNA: TGCAGCGGCTTAGGGGGGAATTCACCCCTCCACTTT.

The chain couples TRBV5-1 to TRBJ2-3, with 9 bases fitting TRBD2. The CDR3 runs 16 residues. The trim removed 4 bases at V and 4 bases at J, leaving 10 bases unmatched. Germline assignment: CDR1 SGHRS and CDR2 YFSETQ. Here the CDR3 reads CASSPRPAGGSDTQYF. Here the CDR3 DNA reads TGCGCCAGCAGCCCCCGGCCAGCGGGAGGTTCAGATACGCAGTATTTT. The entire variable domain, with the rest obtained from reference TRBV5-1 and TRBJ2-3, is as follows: KAGVTQTPRYLIKTRGQQVTLSCSPISGHRSVSWYQQTPGQGLQFLFEYFSETQRNKGNFPGRFSGRQFSNSRSEMNVSTLELGDSALYLCASSPRPAGGSDTQYFGPGTRLTVL.

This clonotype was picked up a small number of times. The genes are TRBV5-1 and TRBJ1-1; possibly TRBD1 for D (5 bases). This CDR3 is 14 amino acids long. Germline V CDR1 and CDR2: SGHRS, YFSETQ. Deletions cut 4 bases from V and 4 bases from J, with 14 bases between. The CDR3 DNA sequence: TGCGCCAGCAGCAAGGCGGGACTCACCACTGAAGCTTTCTTT. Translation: CASSKAGLTTEAFF. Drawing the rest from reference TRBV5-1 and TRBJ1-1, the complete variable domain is KAGVTQTPRYLIKTRGQQVTLSCSPISGHRSVSWYQQTPGQGLQFLFEYFSETQRNKGNFPGRFSGRQFSNSRSEMNVSTLELGDSALYLCASSKAGLTTEAFFGQGTRLTVV.

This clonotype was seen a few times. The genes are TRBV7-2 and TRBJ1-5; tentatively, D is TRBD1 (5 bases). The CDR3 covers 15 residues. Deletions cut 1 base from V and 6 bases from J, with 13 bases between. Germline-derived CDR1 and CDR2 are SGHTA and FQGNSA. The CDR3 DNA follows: TGTGCCAGCAGCTTAGGTGTCAGGGAGGCTCAGCCCCAGCATTTT. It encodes CASSLGVREAQPQHF. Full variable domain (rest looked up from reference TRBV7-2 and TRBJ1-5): GAGVSQSPSNKVTEKGKDVELRCDPISGHTALYWYRQSLGQGLEFLIYFQGNSAPDKSGLPSDRFSAERTGGSVSTLTIQRTQQEDSAVYLCASSLGVREAQPQHFGDGTRLSIL.

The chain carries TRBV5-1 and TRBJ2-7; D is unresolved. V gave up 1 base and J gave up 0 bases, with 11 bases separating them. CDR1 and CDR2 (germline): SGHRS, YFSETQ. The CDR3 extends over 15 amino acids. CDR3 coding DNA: TGCGCCAGCAGCTTGTTAGCATATCCCTCCTACGAGCAGTACTTC. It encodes CASSLLAYPSYEQYF. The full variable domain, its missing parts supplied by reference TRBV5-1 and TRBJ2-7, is KAGVTQTPRYLIKTRGQQVTLSCSPISGHRSVSWYQQTPGQGLQFLFEYFSETQRNKGNFPGRFSGRQFSNSRSEMNVSTLELGDSALYLCASSLLAYPSYEQYFGPGTRLTVT.

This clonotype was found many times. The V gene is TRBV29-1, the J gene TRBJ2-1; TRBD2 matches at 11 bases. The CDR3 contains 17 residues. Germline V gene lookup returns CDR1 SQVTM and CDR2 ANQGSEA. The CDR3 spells CSPKGVAGGSSYNEQFF. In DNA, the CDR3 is TGCAGTCCAAAGGGGGTAGCGGGAGGGAGCTCCTACAATGAGCAGTTCTTC.

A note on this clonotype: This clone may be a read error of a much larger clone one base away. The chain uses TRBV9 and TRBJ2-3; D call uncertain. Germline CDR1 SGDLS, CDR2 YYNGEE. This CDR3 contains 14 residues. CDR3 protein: CTSSAVLLTDTQYF. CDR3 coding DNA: TGTACCAGCAGCGCGGTACTTCTCACAGATACGCAGTATTTT.

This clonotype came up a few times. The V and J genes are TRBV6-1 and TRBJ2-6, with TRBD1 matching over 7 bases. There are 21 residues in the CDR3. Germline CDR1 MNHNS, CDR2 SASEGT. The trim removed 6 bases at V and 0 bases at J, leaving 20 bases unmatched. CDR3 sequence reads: CASRESKRDSDTLSGANVLTF. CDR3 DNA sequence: TGTGCCAGCAGGGAATCCAAAAGGGACAGTGACACTCTCTCTGGGGCCAACGTCCTGACTTTC.

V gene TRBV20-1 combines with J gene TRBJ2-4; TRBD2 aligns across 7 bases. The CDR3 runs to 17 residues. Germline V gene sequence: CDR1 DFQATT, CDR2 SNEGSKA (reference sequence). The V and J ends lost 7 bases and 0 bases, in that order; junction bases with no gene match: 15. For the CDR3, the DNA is TGCAGTGTTAAGGGTACCCCTAGCGGAATAGCCAAAAACATTCAGTACTTC. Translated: CSVKGTPSGIAKNIQYF.

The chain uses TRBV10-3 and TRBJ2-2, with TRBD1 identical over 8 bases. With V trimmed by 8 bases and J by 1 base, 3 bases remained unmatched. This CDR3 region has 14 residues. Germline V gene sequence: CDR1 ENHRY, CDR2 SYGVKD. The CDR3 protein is CAIGGTGNTGELFF. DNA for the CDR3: TGTGCCATCGGAGGGACAGGGAACACCGGGGAGCTGTTTTTT.

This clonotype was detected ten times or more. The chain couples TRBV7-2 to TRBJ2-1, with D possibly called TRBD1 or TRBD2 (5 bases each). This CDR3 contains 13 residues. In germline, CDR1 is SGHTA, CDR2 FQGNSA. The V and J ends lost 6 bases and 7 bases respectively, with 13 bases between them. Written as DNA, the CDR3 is TGTGCCAGCAGTTTTCAGGGACGGAATGAGCAGTTCTTC. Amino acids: CASSFQGRNEQFF.

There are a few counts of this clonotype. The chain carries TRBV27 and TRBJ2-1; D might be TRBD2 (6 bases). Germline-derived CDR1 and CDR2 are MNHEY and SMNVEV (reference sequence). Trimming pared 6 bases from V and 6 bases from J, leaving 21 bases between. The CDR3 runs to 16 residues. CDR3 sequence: CASRSGSLTTGNEQFF. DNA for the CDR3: TGTGCCAGCAGAAGCGGGTCTCTTACTACGGGCAATGAGCAGTTCTTC.

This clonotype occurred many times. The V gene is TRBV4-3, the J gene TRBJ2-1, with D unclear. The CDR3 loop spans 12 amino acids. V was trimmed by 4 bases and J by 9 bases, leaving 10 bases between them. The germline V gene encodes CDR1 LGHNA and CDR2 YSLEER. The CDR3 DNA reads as TGCGCCAGCAGCCCCGACTTACTTGAGCAGTTCTTC. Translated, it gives CASSPDLLEQFF.

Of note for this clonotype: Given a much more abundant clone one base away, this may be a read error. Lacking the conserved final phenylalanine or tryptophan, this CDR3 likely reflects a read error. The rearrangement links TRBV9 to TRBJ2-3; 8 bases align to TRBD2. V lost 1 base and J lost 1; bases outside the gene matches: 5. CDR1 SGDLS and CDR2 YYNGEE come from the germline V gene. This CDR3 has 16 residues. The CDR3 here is CASSVMASGRTDTQYL. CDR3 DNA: TGTGCCAGCAGCGTAATGGCTAGCGGGCGCACAGATACGCAGTATTTG.

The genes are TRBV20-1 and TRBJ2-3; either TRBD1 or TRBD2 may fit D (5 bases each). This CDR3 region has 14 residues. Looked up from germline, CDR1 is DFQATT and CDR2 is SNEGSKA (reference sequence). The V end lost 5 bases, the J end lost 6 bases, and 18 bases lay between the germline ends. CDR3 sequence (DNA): TGCAGTGCTCGCCGGGACGCGAACACTGATACGCAGTATTTT. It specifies CSARRDANTDTQYF.

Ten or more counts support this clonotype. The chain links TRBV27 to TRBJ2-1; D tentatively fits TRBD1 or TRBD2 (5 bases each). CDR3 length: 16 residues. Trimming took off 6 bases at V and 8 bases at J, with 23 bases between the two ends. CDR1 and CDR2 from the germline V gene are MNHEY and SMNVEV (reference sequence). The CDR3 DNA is TGTGCCAGCAGCACAGTTGGGGGAGCGGTAGTCGATGAGCAGTTCTTC. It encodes CASSTVGGAVVDEQFF.

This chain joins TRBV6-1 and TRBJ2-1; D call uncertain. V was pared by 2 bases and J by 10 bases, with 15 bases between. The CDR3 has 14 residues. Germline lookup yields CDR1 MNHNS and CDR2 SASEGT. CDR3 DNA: TGTGCCAGCAGTGAACTTTACGGGCTAGTAGAGCAGTTCTTC. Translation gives CASSELYGLVEQFF.

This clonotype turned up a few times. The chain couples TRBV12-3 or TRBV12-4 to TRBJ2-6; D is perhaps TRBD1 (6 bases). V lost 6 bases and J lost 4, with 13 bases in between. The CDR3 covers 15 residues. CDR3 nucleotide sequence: TGTGCCAGCAGGGACAGCCCTTCGGGGGCCAACGTCCTGACTTTC. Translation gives CASRDSPSGANVLTF.

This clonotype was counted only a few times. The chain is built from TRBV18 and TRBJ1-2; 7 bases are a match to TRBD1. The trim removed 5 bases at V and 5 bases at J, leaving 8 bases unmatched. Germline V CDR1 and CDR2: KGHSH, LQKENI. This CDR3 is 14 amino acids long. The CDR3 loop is CASSATGPEYGYTF. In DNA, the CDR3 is TGTGCCAGCTCAGCGACAGGGCCCGAGTATGGCTACACCTTC. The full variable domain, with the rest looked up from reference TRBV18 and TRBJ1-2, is NAGVMQNPRHLVRRRGQEARLRCSPMKGHSHVYWYRQLPEEGLKFMVYLQKENIIDESGMPKERFSAEFPKEGPSILRIQQVVRGDSAAYFCASSATGPEYGYTFGSGTRLTVV.

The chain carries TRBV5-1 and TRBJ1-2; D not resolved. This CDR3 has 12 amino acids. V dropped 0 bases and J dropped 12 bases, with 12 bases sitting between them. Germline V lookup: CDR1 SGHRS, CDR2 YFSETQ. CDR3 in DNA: TGCGCCAGCAGCTTGGCCGGGGTAGGAAACACCTTC. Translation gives CASSLAGVGNTF.

CDR3 in DNA: TGCAGTAGAGCGGGAGAGCGCCTAGATACGCAGTATTTT. As protein: CSRAGERLDTQYF. The chain is built from TRBV20-1 and TRBJ2-3; TRBD2 agrees at 8 bases. The CDR3 is 13 amino acids. The germline CDR1 and CDR2 sequences are DFQATT and SNEGSKA (reference sequence). The trim removed 8 bases at V and 5 bases at J, leaving 9 bases unmatched.

This chain's CDR3 is CASSDSRGAGDTQYF. The CDR3 DNA follows: TGTGCCAGCAGTGACTCGAGAGGGGCAGGGGATACGCAGTATTTT. This rearrangement joins TRBV6-4 to TRBJ2-3; D is perhaps TRBD1 or TRBD2 (5 bases each). The CDR3 spans 15 residues. V lost 0 bases and J 6 bases, leaving 13 bases between the germline ends. In germline, CDR1 is MRHNA, CDR2 SNTAGT.

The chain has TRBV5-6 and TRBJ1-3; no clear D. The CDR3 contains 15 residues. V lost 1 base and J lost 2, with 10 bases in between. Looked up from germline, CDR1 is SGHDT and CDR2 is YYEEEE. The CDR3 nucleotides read TGTGCCAGCAGCTTGAGGAGCGGAACTGGAAACACCATATATTTT. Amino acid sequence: CASSLRSGTGNTIYF.

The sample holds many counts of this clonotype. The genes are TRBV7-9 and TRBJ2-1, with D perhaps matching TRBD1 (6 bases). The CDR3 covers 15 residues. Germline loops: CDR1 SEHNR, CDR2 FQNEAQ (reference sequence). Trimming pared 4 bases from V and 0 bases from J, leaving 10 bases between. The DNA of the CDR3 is TGTGCCAGCAGCTGGGAAGGGGGCTCCTACAATGAGCAGTTCTTC. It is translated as CASSWEGGSYNEQFF.